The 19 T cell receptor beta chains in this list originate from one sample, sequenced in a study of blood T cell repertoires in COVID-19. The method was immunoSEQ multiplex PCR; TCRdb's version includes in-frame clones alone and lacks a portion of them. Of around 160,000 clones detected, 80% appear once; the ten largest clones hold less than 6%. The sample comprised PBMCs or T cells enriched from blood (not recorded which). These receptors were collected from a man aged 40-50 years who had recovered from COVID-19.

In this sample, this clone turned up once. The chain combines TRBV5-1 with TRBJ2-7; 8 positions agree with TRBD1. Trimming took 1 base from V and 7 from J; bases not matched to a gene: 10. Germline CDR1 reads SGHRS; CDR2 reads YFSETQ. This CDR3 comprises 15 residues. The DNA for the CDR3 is TGCGCCAGCAGCTTGCAGGGACAGGATTTGAGAGAGCAGTACTTC. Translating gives CASSLQGQDLREQYF.

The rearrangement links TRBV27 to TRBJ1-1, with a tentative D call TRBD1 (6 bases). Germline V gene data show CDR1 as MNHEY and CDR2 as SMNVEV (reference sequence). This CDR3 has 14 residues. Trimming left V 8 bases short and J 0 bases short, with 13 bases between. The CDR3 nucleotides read TGTGCCAGCCCTCACAGGGACATGAACACTGAAGCTTTCTTT. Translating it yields CASPHRDMNTEAFF.

The CDR3 loop reads CASKSEMDTGELFF. CDR3 DNA: TGTGCCAGCAAGTCCGAGATGGACACCGGGGAGCTGTTTTTT. The chain has TRBV2 and TRBJ2-2; D remains unclear. Looked up from germline, CDR1 is SNHLY and CDR2 is FYNNEI. This CDR3 is built from 14 residues. V lost 7 bases to trimming and J lost 3 bases, with 12 bases between them.

CDR3 residues: CSVGGQGSEQYF. The CDR3 DNA reads as TGCAGCGTTGGAGGACAGGGTAGCGAGCAGTACTTC. The V gene is TRBV29-1, the J gene TRBJ2-7; TRBD1 aligns across 8 bases. The V and J ends lost 4 bases and 6 bases, in that order; junction bases with no gene match: 5. CDR1 is SQVTM and CDR2 is ANQGSEA in the germline V gene. This CDR3 region has 12 residues.

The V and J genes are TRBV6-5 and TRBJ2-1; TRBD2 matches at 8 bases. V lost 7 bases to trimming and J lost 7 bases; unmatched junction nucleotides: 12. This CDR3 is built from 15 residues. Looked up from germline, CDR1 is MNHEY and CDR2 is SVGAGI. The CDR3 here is CASTPGTSQVNEQFF. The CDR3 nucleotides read TGTGCCAGCACCCCCGGGACTAGTCAGGTTAATGAGCAGTTCTTC.

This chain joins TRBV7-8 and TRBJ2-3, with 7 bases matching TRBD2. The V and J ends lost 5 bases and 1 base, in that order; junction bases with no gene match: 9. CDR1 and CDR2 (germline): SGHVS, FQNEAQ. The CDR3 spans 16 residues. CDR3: CASSPGGRARTDTQYF. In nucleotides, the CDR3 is TGTGCCAGCAGCCCGGGGGGACGGGCCCGCACAGATACGCAGTATTTT.

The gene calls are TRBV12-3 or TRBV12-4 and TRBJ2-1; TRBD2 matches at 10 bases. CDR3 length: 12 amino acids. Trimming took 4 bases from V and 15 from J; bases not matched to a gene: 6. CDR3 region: CASSWERGGPFF. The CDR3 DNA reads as TGTGCCAGCAGTTGGGAGCGGGGGGGTCCGTTCTTC.

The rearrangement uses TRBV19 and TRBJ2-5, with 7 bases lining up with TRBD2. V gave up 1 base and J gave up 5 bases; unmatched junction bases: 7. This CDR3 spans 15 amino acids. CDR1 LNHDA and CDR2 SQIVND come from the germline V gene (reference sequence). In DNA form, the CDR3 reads TGTGCCAGTAGTATAGGAGGACTAGTCATTGAGACCCAGTACTTC. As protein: CASSIGGLVIETQYF. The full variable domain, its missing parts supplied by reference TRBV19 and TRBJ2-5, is DGGITQSPKYLFRKEGQNVTLSCEQNLNHDAMYWYRQDPGQGLRLIYYSQIVNDFQKGDIAEGYSVSREKKESFPLTVTSAQKNPTAFYLCASSIGGLVIETQYFGPGTRLLVL.

In nucleotides, the CDR3 is TGTGCCAGCAGCTTATCGACAGGGGGCTATGGCTACACCTTC. Encoded protein: CASSLSTGGYGYTF. The chain recombines TRBV11-2 with TRBJ1-2, with 9 bases matching TRBD1. V was pared by 2 bases and J by 4 bases, with 2 bases of the junction left unmatched. CDR3 size: 14 residues. The germline V gene encodes CDR1 SGHAT and CDR2 FQNNGV.

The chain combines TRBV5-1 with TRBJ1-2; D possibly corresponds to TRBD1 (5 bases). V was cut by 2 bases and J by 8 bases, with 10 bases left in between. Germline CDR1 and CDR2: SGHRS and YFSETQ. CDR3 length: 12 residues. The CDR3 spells CASSLSGEGYTF. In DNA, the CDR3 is TGCGCCAGCAGCTTATCGGGGGAGGGCTACACCTTC. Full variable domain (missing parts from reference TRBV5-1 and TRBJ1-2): KAGVTQTPRYLIKTRGQQVTLSCSPISGHRSVSWYQQTPGQGLQFLFEYFSETQRNKGNFPGRFSGRQFSNSRSEMNVSTLELGDSALYLCASSLSGEGYTFGSGTRLTVV.

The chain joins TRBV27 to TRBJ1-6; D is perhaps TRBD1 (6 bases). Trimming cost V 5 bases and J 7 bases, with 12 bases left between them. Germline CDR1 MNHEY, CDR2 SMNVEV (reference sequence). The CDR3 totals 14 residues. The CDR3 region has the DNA TGTGCCAGCAGTCCTTGGACAGAGAATTCACCCCTCCACTTT. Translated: CASSPWTENSPLHF.

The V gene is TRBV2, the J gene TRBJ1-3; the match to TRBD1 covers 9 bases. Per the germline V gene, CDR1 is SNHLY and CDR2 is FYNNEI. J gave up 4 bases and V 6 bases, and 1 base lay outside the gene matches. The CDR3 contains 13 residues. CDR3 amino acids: CASRGQGGNTIYF. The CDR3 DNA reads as TGTGCCAGCAGAGGACAGGGGGGAAACACCATATATTTT.

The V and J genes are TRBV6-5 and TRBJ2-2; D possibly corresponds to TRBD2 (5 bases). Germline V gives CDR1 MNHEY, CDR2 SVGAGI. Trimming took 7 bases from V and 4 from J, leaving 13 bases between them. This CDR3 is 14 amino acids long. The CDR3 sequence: CASIPPGVTGELFF. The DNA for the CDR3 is TGTGCCAGCATCCCCCCCGGGGTCACCGGGGAGCTGTTTTTT.

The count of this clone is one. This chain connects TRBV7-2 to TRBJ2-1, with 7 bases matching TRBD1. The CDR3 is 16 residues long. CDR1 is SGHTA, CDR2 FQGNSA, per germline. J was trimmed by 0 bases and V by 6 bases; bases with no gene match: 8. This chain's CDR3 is CASSLSRDSSYNEQFF. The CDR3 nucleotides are TGTGCCAGCAGTTTAAGCCGGGACAGCTCCTACAATGAGCAGTTCTTC.

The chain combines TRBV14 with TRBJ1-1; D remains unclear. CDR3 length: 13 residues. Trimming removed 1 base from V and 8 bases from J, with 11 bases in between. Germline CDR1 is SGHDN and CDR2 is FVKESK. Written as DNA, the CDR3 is TGTGCCAGCAGCCAAGTTTCCGGGAGAGAAGCTTTCTTT. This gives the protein CASSQVSGREAFF.

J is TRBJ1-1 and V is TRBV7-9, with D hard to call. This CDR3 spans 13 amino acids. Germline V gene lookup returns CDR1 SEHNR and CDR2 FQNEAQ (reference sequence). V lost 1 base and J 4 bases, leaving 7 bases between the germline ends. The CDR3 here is CASSLGTSTEAFF. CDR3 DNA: TGTGCCAGCAGCTTAGGCACAAGCACTGAAGCTTTCTTT.

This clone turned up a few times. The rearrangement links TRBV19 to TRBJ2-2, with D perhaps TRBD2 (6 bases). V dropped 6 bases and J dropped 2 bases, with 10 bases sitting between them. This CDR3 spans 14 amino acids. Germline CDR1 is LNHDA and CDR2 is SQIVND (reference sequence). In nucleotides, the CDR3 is TGTGCCAGTAGAGGGAGGCCCAACACCGGGGAGCTGTTTTTT. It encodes CASRGRPNTGELFF.

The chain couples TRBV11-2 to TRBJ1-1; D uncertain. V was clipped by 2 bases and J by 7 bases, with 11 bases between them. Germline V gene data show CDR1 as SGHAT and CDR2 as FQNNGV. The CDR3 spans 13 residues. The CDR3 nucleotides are TGTGCCAGCAGCTTACCAACGGGTAGTGAAGCTTTCTTT. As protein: CASSLPTGSEAFF. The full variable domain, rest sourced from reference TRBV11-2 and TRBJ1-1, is EAGVAQSPRYKIIEKRQSVAFWCNPISGHATLYWYQQILGQGPKLLIQFQNNGVVDDSQLPKDRFSAERLKGVDSTLKIQPAKLEDSAVYLCASSLPTGSEAFFGQGTRLTVV.

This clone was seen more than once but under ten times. CDR3 region: CASSLDRARMGSPLHF. CDR3 DNA sequence: TGTGCCAGCAGCCTCGACAGGGCAAGGATGGGGTCACCCCTCCACTTT. The chain links TRBV3-1 (or the pseudogene TRBV3-2) to TRBJ1-6, with TRBD1 matching over 7 bases. The trim removed 4 bases at V and 10 bases at J, leaving 13 bases unmatched. The CDR3 contains 16 residues. The germline gives CDR1 LGHDT, CDR2 YNNKEL (reference sequence).